The clone carrying this TCR beta chain was recorded once. Its matching antigen is unknown. This record comes from a study of cytomegalovirus exposure and HLA in healthy donors. Overall study findings and caveats: A cluster of highly shared sequence variants was likely a sequencing artifact. Cytomegalovirus-associated TCR beta chains were listed, numbering roughly 150.

The V end lost 1 base, the J end lost 9 bases, and 5 bases lay between the germline ends. The length of the CDR3 is 11 residues. CDR1 is SGHTS and CDR2 is YDEGEE in the germline V gene. PCR amplification relied on 60 Vbeta primers (plus 13 Jbeta primers). Only in-frame clones appear in the TCRdb table, and some are missing; sequencing was by immunoSEQ multiplex PCR. This table holds more than 50,000 clones, roughly 70% found once. This TCR was recovered from a man between 45 and 60 years old in good health and CMV-seropositive. This chain connects TRBV5-8 to TRBJ2-1; D is uncertain. The sequencing input was PBMCs. CDR3 region: CASSLYSEQFF. The CDR3, as DNA: TGTGCCAGCAGCTTGTATTCTGAGCAGTTCTTC.